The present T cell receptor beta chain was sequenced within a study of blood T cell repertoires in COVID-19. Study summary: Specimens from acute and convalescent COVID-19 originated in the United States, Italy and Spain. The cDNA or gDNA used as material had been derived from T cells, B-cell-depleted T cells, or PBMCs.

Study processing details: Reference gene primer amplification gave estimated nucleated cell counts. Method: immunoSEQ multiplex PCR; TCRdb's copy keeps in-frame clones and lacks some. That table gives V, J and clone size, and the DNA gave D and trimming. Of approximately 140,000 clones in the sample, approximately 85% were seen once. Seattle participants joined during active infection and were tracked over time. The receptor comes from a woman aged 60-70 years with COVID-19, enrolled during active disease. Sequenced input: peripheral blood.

The CDR3 DNA follows: TGTGCCAGCAGCCAAGAAGGCCGGGACAGGCTCTACTTC. Protein product: CASSQEGRDRLYF. The V call is TRBV3-1 (or the pseudogene TRBV3-2), the J call TRBJ2-7; 8 nucleotides agree with TRBD1. The germline V gene has CDR1 LGHDT and CDR2 YNNKEL (reference sequence). V lost 0 bases, J lost 13 bases, and 8 bases stayed unmatched. CDR3 length: 13 amino acids.